A selection of T cell receptor beta chains follows, all from one sample in a study of T cell responses to AZD1222 COVID-19 vaccine. Some clones are missing from TCRdb's copy, which holds only in-frame ones; the method was immunoSEQ multiplex PCR. The top ten clones hold about 8% of a sample with around 81,000 clones, roughly 90% of them seen once. The input for sequencing was peripheral blood, taken 28 days after the second AZD1222 dose. All receptors derive from an adult who received the AZD1222 COVID-19 vaccine. CDR3s include the opening cysteine and the closing phenylalanine or tryptophan. The order of the fields is J gene, V gene, clone size, D gene, CDR3 protein, CDR3 DNA. The D gene is left open where the match is weak. The size entry is marked missing in some rows and otherwise reads once, few, many or a size class.

j_gene: TRBJ1-1; v_gene: TRBV2; abundance: NA; d_gene: NA; CDR3aa: CASRRTGNTEAFF; CDR3nt: TGTGCCAGCAGGAGGACGGGGAACACTGAAGCTTTCTTT
j_gene: TRBJ1-4; v_gene: TRBV28; abundance: NA; d_gene: NA; CDR3aa: CASTLTQGGEKLFF; CDR3nt: TGTGCCAGCACCCTAACCCAGGGCGGTGAAAAACTGTTTTTT
j_gene: TRBJ1-1; v_gene: TRBV28; abundance: NA; d_gene: NA; CDR3aa: CASHIGGEWTEAFF; CDR3nt: TGTGCCAGCCACATTGGGGGGGAATGGACTGAAGCTTTCTTT
j_gene: TRBJ2-1; v_gene: TRBV6-5; abundance: NA; d_gene: TRBD2; CDR3aa: CATRIAGGIHNEQFF; CDR3nt: TGTGCCACTCGAATAGCGGGAGGGATCCACAATGAGCAGTTCTTC
j_gene: TRBJ1-5; v_gene: TRBV7-5; abundance: NA; d_gene: NA; CDR3aa: CVRSFDRSVLNQPQHF; CDR3nt: TGTGTCAGAAGTTTCGACAGGTCCGTCTTAAATCAGCCCCAGCATTTT
j_gene: TRBJ2-7; v_gene: TRBV7-2; abundance: NA; d_gene: NA; CDR3aa: CASSLLLSSDEQYF; CDR3nt: TGTGCCAGCAGCCTGCTTCTGAGTAGCGACGAGCAGTACTTC
j_gene: TRBJ2-5; v_gene: TRBV5-6; abundance: NA; d_gene: TRBD1; CDR3aa: CASSLGGQGSETQYF; CDR3nt: TGTGCCAGCAGCTTGGGGGGACAGGGCTCAGAGACCCAGTACTTC
j_gene: TRBJ2-7; v_gene: TRBV6-5; abundance: few; d_gene: NA; CDR3aa: CASSYSRAAYEQYF; CDR3nt: TGTGCCAGCAGTTACTCGAGGGCGGCCTACGAGCAGTACTTC
j_gene: TRBJ1-3; v_gene: TRBV7-2; abundance: NA; d_gene: NA; CDR3aa: CASSPSSGNTIYF; CDR3nt: TGTGCCAGCAGCCCCAGCTCTGGAAACACCATATATTTT
j_gene: TRBJ2-1; v_gene: TRBV5-1; abundance: NA; d_gene: TRBD1; CDR3aa: CASRRTGNNEQFF; CDR3nt: TGCGCCAGCAGGAGGACAGGGAACAATGAGCAGTTCTTC
j_gene: TRBJ1-6; v_gene: TRBV6-4; abundance: once; d_gene: NA; CDR3aa: CASRAGNSPLHF; CDR3nt: TGTGCCAGCAGAGCAGGGAACTCACCCCTCCACTTT
j_gene: TRBJ2-1; v_gene: TRBV28; abundance: NA; d_gene: NA; CDR3aa: CASSFPGGPGDEQFF; CDR3nt: TGTGCCAGCAGTTTCCCCGGAGGGCCGGGAGATGAGCAGTTCTTC
j_gene: TRBJ2-2; v_gene: TRBV6-5; abundance: once; d_gene: NA; CDR3aa: CASTRDWLTGELFF; CDR3nt: TGTGCCAGCACTCGGGACTGGTTAACCGGGGAGCTGTTTTTT